This T cell receptor beta chain was recorded in a study of blood T cell repertoires in COVID-19. Study context: Researchers got acute and convalescent COVID-19 samples from the United States, Italy and Spain. T cells, B-cell-depleted T cells, or PBMCs supplied cDNA or gDNA.

This CDR3 contains 14 residues. Germline values: CDR1 GTSNPN, CDR2 SVGIG (reference sequence). J was trimmed by 1 base and V by 0 bases; bases with no gene match: 0. Under the authors' procedure: Amplification of reference gene primers was used by the study to estimate nucleated cell counts. The data were produced by immunoSEQ multiplex PCR, yet TCRdb's version contains in-frame clones alone and is incomplete. V and J calls and clone size are copied from that table; D and trimming were computed from the DNA. The sample includes approximately 47,000 clones, 88% seen only once; the top ten take about 13%.

The sequence was obtained from a human donor with active COVID-19. The donor label of this sample is uncertain. The sequenced sample was peripheral blood. The chain carries TRBV30 and TRBJ1-3; 7 bases match TRBD1. Written as DNA, the CDR3 is TGTGCCTGGAGTGTACAGGGGTCTGGAAACACCATATATTTT. Amino acids: CAWSVQGSGNTIYF.